A selection of T cell receptor beta chains follows, all from one sample in a study of Graves' ophthalmopathy and Graves' hyperthyroidism. A single record per CDR3 protein comes from TCRdb applying MiXCR to the multiplex PCR reads. The sample lists approximately 160,000 distinct CDR3 sequences; around two fifths were seen once. Sequenced sample: peripheral blood. The receptors were sampled from a man aged 25 to 40 with Graves' ophthalmopathy. Both conserved end residues are trimmed from each CDR3.

>TRBV28
ASSFLRSSSRGELF
>TRBV12-3/TRBV12-4
ASIRLGGANYGYT
>TRBV7-9
ATMRDLENEQY
>TRBV28
ASSYTGHLNTEAF
>TRBV6-2/TRBV6-3
ASSPTGWGHSNTEAF
>TRBV12-3/TRBV12-4
ASRGPGETQY
>TRBV4-3
ASSQGAWKADSYEQY
>TRBV10-2
ASGDSGAVKY
>TRBV4-1
ASSNEPGRQNQPQH
>TRBV7-2
ASSLDPKTQY
>TRBV4-1
ASSQERGQGGTGYT
>TRBV6-1
ASSRGQGIQETQY
>TRBV28
AAEGQAGYEQY
>TRBV20-1
SARSTAWQPQH
>TRBV12-3/TRBV12-4
ASTGGLSNTEAF
>TRBV6-4
ASSGSPRTTNTEAF
>TRBV28
ASPNRKGAGEQY
>TRBV6-2/TRBV6-3
ASSPPGGYT
>TRBV6-2/TRBV6-3
ASKRDQETQY
>TRBV15
ATSRAPGQGVSYEQY
>TRBV9
ASTGVGETQY
>TRBV7-2
ASSLGGAGGQETQY
>TRBV6-2/TRBV6-3
ANSYFQGAGGAF
>TRBV12-3/TRBV12-4
ASTPWAANTEAF
>TRBV12-3/TRBV12-4
ASSLSGGMSEQY
>TRBV2
ASSESQPGLGANVLT
>TRBV6-1
ASSEWREQY
>TRBV6-5
ASHFGGAGEQY
>TRBV15
ATSKDYPTGELF
>TRBV12-5
ASGFGLTGLEQY
>TRBV11-2
ASSTTAGTGNYGYT
>TRBV6-1
ASSAKQGNTEAF
>TRBV7-2
ASSRSIVETQY
>TRBV4-1
ASSPDRDYGYT
>TRBV13
ASSLYVTGLGNSPLH
>TRBV6-1
ASRDGQETQY